The 28 T cell receptor beta chains reported below all come from one sample, sequenced in a study of T cell changes during pregnancy in multiple sclerosis. Clones were sequenced by immunoSEQ multiplex PCR, and TCRdb holds only the in-frame ones, with some missing. The data contain about 80,000 clones, around 92% of them singletons. The source material was peripheral blood, sampled before pregnancy. Receptors were obtained from a female donor with multiple sclerosis, enrolled in a pregnancy study.

V and J are TRBV9 and TRBJ2-1, with 11 bases fitting TRBD2. V lost 4 bases to trimming and J lost 9 bases; unmatched junction nucleotides: 27. There are 21 residues in the CDR3. CDR1 is SGDLS and CDR2 is YYNGEE in the germline V gene. CDR3 protein: CASSPRPWETSGNLRRGEQFF. CDR3 DNA sequence: TGTGCCAGCAGCCCCAGGCCCTGGGAGACTAGCGGGAACTTGCGGAGGGGTGAGCAGTTCTTC.

The genes are TRBV7-9 and TRBJ2-5; the D gene is possibly TRBD2 (6 bases). The CDR3 has 15 amino acids. V shed 5 bases and J shed 1 base, with 14 bases lying between them. In germline, CDR1 is SEHNR, CDR2 FQNEAQ (reference sequence). CDR3 DNA sequence: TGTGCCAGCAGCCCCCCGGGTAGCGGCCAAGAGACCCAGTACTTC. Its protein product is CASSPPGSGQETQYF.

The chain couples TRBV6-5 to TRBJ1-5; possibly TRBD1 for D (5 bases). V was clipped by 6 bases and J by 5 bases, with 8 bases between them. The CDR3 covers 12 residues. CDR1 and CDR2 (germline): MNHEY, SVGAGI. The CDR3 DNA sequence: TGTGCCAGCAGGCAGGGTGATCAGCCCCAGCATTTT. Translating it yields CASRQGDQPQHF.

The chain links TRBV28 to TRBJ2-2, with TRBD1 identical over 7 bases. This CDR3 spans 15 amino acids. Germline trimming cut 5 bases from V and 2 bases from J; bases unmatched to any gene: 5. CDR1 MDHEN and CDR2 SYDVKM come from the germline V gene. Here the CDR3 reads CASSQGTDNTGELFF. CDR3 sequence (DNA): TGTGCCAGCAGTCAAGGGACAGATAACACCGGGGAGCTGTTTTTT. The whole variable domain, remainder taken from reference TRBV28 and TRBJ2-2, is DVKVTQSSRYLVKRTGEKVFLECVQDMDHENMFWYRQDPGLGLRLIYFSYDVKMKEKGDIPEGYSVSREKKERFSLILESASTNQTSMYLCASSQGTDNTGELFFGEGSRLTVL.

The chain carries TRBV4-1 and TRBJ1-1; D gene unclear. The V end was cut by 5 bases, the J end by 7 bases, with 11 bases between. Germline values: CDR1 MGHRA, CDR2 YSYEKL. The CDR3 spans 12 residues. The CDR3 DNA is TGCGCCAGCAGCTCCGGGGTGGATGAAGCTTTCTTT. Translation gives CASSSGVDEAFF.

In its sample, this clone was seen a few times. The chain recombines TRBV28 with TRBJ1-1, with a weak D call TRBD1 (5 bases). Looked up from germline, CDR1 is MDHEN and CDR2 is SYDVKM. V was cut by 3 bases and J by 1 base, with 12 bases left in between. This CDR3 is 15 amino acids long. The CDR3 region has the DNA TGTGCCAGCAGTTTTGGTCCAGGGAAGAACACTGAAGCTTTCTTT. This sequence encodes CASSFGPGKNTEAFF.

The chain joins TRBV4-3 to TRBJ2-1, with 12 bases that match TRBD2. The CDR3 contains 17 residues. The V segment lost 0 bases and the J segment 7 bases; nucleotides outside the gene matches: 7. Germline V gene sequence: CDR1 LGHNA, CDR2 YSLEER. CDR3 in amino acids: CASSQETTSGRTNEQFF. CDR3 DNA: TGCGCCAGCAGCCAAGAGACAACTAGCGGGAGGACGAATGAGCAGTTCTTC.

The chain couples TRBV11-3 to TRBJ2-2, with 12 bases identical to TRBD2. After removal of 1 base from V and 5 bases from J, the junction contained 8 bases not matched to a gene. Germline values: CDR1 SGHNT, CDR2 YENEEA. The CDR3 contains 18 residues. CDR3 region: CASSLVYPGLAGTGELFF. The CDR3, as DNA: TGTGCCAGCAGCTTAGTCTACCCCGGACTAGCGGGAACCGGGGAGCTGTTTTTT.

This clone has just a few counts. The V call is TRBV7-9, the J call TRBJ2-1; tentative D call: TRBD1 (6 bases). Germline V gene data show CDR1 as SEHNR and CDR2 as FQNEAQ (reference sequence). The CDR3 consists of 14 residues. V was trimmed by 2 bases and J by 8 bases, leaving 13 bases between them. The CDR3 sequence is CASSLLGRGDEQFF. The DNA for the CDR3 is TGTGCCAGCAGCTTACTTGGCAGGGGAGATGAGCAGTTCTTC.

This clone was seen a handful of times. The chain has TRBV4-2 and TRBJ1-2; D perhaps matches TRBD1 (5 bases). Looked up from germline, CDR1 is LGHNA and CDR2 is YNFKEQ. CDR3 size: 15 residues. Trimming stripped 0 bases from V and 3 bases from J, with 11 bases between. In DNA form, the CDR3 reads TGTGCCAGCAGCCAAGAGGGGCAGGCCTACTATGGCTACACCTTC. This codes for CASSQEGQAYYGYTF.

The chain joins TRBV14 to TRBJ2-7, with D uncertain. CDR1 is SGHDN and CDR2 is FVKESK in the germline V gene. The V end was cut by 2 bases, the J end by 0 bases, with 11 bases between. CDR3 size: 15 residues. CDR3 DNA sequence: TGTGCCAGCAGCCAACCAGCGAGGAGCTCCTACGAGCAGTACTTC. Its translation is CASSQPARSSYEQYF.

This clone was detected only once. The genes are TRBV6-6 and TRBJ1-3; no clear D gene. Germline CDR1 and CDR2: MNHNY and SVGAGI (reference sequence). This CDR3 has 15 residues. The ends were cut back, 6 bases at V and 0 bases at J, with 12 bases in the middle. CDR3 DNA sequence: TGTGCCAGCAGCTTACTTCGGGGCTCTGGAAACACCATATATTTT. Amino acids: CASSLLRGSGNTIYF.

V and J are TRBV9 and TRBJ2-1, with D possibly TRBD1 on 5 matching bases. Germline V gene data show CDR1 as SGDLS and CDR2 as YYNGEE. The V gene lost 0 bases and the J gene lost 4 bases, with 11 bases spanning the gap. The CDR3 contains 15 residues. CDR3 loop: CASSVAGLGYNEQFF. DNA of the CDR3: TGTGCCAGCAGCGTAGCAGGGCTCGGTTACAATGAGCAGTTCTTC. The variable domain in full, completed from reference TRBV9 and TRBJ2-1, reads DSGVTQTPKHLITATGQRVTLRCSPRSGDLSVYWYQQSLDQGLQFLIQYYNGEERAKGNILERFSAQQFPDLHSELNLSSLELGDSALYFCASSVAGLGYNEQFFGPGTRLTVL.

The gene calls are TRBV28 and TRBJ2-2; 9 bases line up with TRBD1. Trimming took 6 bases from V and 6 from J; bases not matched to a gene: 11. There are 16 residues in the CDR3. The germline CDR1 and CDR2 sequences are MDHEN and SYDVKM. The CDR3 DNA sequence: TGTGCCAGCAGCACAACAGGGGGCCCTCCCCCCGGGGAGCTGTTTTTT. This sequence encodes CASSTTGGPPPGELFF.

The chain carries TRBV6-5 and TRBJ2-5, with 11 bases matching TRBD2. This CDR3 contains 13 residues. J gave up 13 bases and V 4 bases, and 8 bases lay outside the gene matches. Germline V gives CDR1 MNHEY, CDR2 SVGAGI. The CDR3 spells CASSSASGRSPYF. The DNA for the CDR3 is TGTGCCAGCAGTTCGGCTAGCGGGAGGTCCCCGTACTTC.

The rearrangement uses TRBV2 and TRBJ2-5; 8 bases line up with TRBD1. The CDR3 length is 15 residues. Germline assignment: CDR1 SNHLY and CDR2 FYNNEI. The V gene end was trimmed by 6 bases and the J gene end by 1 base; junction bases not matched to a gene: 7. The chain's CDR3 is CASREGQVGQETQYF. In DNA form, the CDR3 reads TGTGCCAGCAGAGAGGGACAGGTGGGCCAAGAGACCCAGTACTTC. Full variable domain (outside the CDR3, taken from reference TRBV2 and TRBJ2-5): EPEVTQTPSHQVTQMGQEVILRCVPISNHLYFYWYRQILGQKVEFLVSFYNNEISEKSEIFDDQFSVERPDGSNFTLKIRSTKLEDSAMYFCASREGQVGQETQYFGPGTRLLVL.

In this sample, this clone turned up once. The V and J genes are TRBV20-1 and TRBJ2-1; the D gene is possibly TRBD1 (6 bases). The CDR3 contains 11 residues. CDR1 and CDR2 (germline): DFQATT, SNEGSKA (reference sequence). Trimming shortened V by 5 bases and J by 8 bases, and 10 bases separated the two germline ends. Here the CDR3 DNA reads TGCAGTGCTCGCAGGGGTCATGAGCAGTTCTTC. It specifies CSARRGHEQFF.

The V and J genes are TRBV11-3 and TRBJ2-7; 7 positions agree with TRBD2. V dropped 2 bases and J dropped 4; count of bases not matched to a gene: 17. This CDR3 has 18 amino acids. Germline V lookup: CDR1 SGHNT, CDR2 YENEEA. The CDR3 nucleotides read TGTGCCAGCAGCTTACTGGGGGGAATGGGACTACGTCGGTACGAGCAGTACTTC. This sequence encodes CASSLLGGMGLRRYEQYF.

The CDR3 spells CASSFIRTVPEKLFF. The CDR3 DNA follows: TGTGCCAGCAGTTTCATTCGGACAGTGCCCGAAAAACTGTTTTTT. This rearrangement joins TRBV27 to TRBJ1-4, with a tentative D call TRBD1 (6 bases). V lost 3 bases to trimming and J lost 8 bases, with 16 bases between them. CDR3 length: 15 residues. In germline, CDR1 is MNHEY, CDR2 SMNVEV (reference sequence).

This clone was recorded only once. This rearrangement joins TRBV27 to TRBJ1-1; D call uncertain. Trimming took 5 bases from V and 4 from J, leaving 11 bases between them. This CDR3 has 13 residues. Germline CDR1 is MNHEY and CDR2 is SMNVEV (reference sequence). CDR3 protein: CASSAGISTEAFF. DNA for the CDR3: TGTGCCAGCAGTGCCGGGATCTCCACTGAAGCTTTCTTT.

The genes are TRBV6-5 and TRBJ2-1, with TRBD2 matching 7 bases. The CDR3 length is 15 residues. Germline V gene lookup returns CDR1 MNHEY and CDR2 SVGAGI. Trimming at V came to 0 bases and at J to 5 bases, leaving 4 bases not matched to a gene. CDR3 loop: CASSYSSGIHNEQFF. The CDR3 nucleotides read TGTGCCAGCAGTTACTCCAGCGGGATTCACAATGAGCAGTTCTTC.

The V gene is TRBV19, the J gene TRBJ2-2, with TRBD1 matching over 11 bases. This CDR3 contains 16 residues. The trim removed 4 bases at V and 4 bases at J, leaving 5 bases unmatched. Germline CDR1 is LNHDA and CDR2 is SQIVND (reference sequence). CDR3 in DNA: TGTGCCAGTAGTACCCCCGGGACAGGGGGCACCGGGGAGCTGTTTTTT. Translating it yields CASSTPGTGGTGELFF.

Only one count was recorded for this clone. The V and J genes are TRBV15 and TRBJ1-2; 9 bases line up with TRBD1. Trimming took 0 bases from V and 4 from J; bases not matched to a gene: 12. The CDR3 contains 18 residues. Germline lookup yields CDR1 LNHNV and CDR2 YYDKDF (reference sequence). This CDR3 is CATSRDEPDRGDLYGYTF. The CDR3 DNA follows: TGTGCCACCAGCAGAGATGAGCCGGACAGGGGCGACCTCTATGGCTACACCTTC.

The table lists this clone with a few counts. This rearrangement joins TRBV6-1 to TRBJ1-1; possibly TRBD1 for D (6 bases). Germline CDR1 reads MNHNS; CDR2 reads SASEGT. Deletions cut 6 bases from V and 3 bases from J, with 11 bases between. The CDR3 extends over 13 amino acids. The CDR3 nucleotides read TGTGCCAGCAGGGCGGACAGCTACACTGAAGCTTTCTTT. It encodes CASRADSYTEAFF.

This clone came up a few times. The chain combines TRBV7-3 with TRBJ2-3; 7 nucleotides agree with TRBD1. Unmatched junction bases numbered 8, after V lost 0 bases and J lost 2 bases. The CDR3 is 17 amino acids. Per the germline V gene, CDR1 is SGHTA and CDR2 is FQGTGA. CDR3 loop: CASSLTPRDSNTDTQYF. CDR3 in DNA: TGTGCCAGCAGCTTAACACCCCGGGACAGCAACACAGATACGCAGTATTTT.

The chain links TRBV16 to TRBJ1-1, with D perhaps matching TRBD1 (5 bases). Germline loops: CDR1 KGHSY, CDR2 FQNENV. The V and J ends lost 4 bases and 5 bases respectively, with 8 bases between them. There are 12 residues in the CDR3. The CDR3, as DNA: TGTGCCAGCAGCCCTTACAGGACTGAAGCTTTCTTT. Its translation is CASSPYRTEAFF.

This chain joins TRBV6-1 and TRBJ1-5; 7 nucleotides match TRBD1. Germline trimming cut 8 bases from V and 2 bases from J; bases unmatched to any gene: 6. The CDR3 contains 14 residues. Germline CDR1 is MNHNS and CDR2 is SASEGT. CDR3 protein: CASASRGGNQPQHF. CDR3 in DNA: TGTGCCAGCGCAAGCAGGGGGGGCAATCAGCCCCAGCATTTT.

The chain combines TRBV10-1 with TRBJ2-1; D might be TRBD2 (6 bases). Trimming removed 5 bases from V and 8 bases from J, with 22 bases in between. The CDR3 spans 16 residues. Germline lookup yields CDR1 WNHNN and CDR2 SYGVQD (reference sequence). In DNA form, the CDR3 reads TGCGCCAGCAGTCCTCCTTACCCCGGGAGTATTGATGAGCAGTTCTTC. Protein product: CASSPPYPGSIDEQFF.